This T cell receptor beta chain emerged from a study of blood T cells in healthy people across ages. V lost 4 bases to trimming and J lost 7 bases; unmatched junction nucleotides: 7. Germline values: CDR1 SGHRS, CDR2 YFSETQ. The CDR3 runs to 14 residues. For the second PCR, which ran for about 6 to 11 cycles, a sample-barcoded 5' primer and a J-beta primer mix were used. TCRdb analysed the 5' RACE reads with MiXCR anew, one entry per CDR3 protein. Among approximately 760,000 distinct CDR3 sequences listed, approximately 25% were seen once. Samples each had at least 5.5 micrograms of total RNA extracted. The sample was also linked to a second study, of T cells of mothers and their children.

The sequencing input was blood. V gene TRBV5-1 combines with J gene TRBJ2-2; 7 bases are a match to TRBD1. This receptor was obtained from a boy aged 5-17 years in good health. This CDR3 reads CASSIGQVRGELFF. In nucleotides, the CDR3 is TGCGCCAGCAGCATAGGACAGGTTCGCGGGGAGCTGTTTTTT.